This TCR beta chain was sequenced during a study of T cells in Graves' hyperthyroidism and ophthalmopathy. Diagnostic decisions used clinical symptoms, serum thyroxine and TRAb, thyroid ultrasound and orbital computed tomography. The ends were cut back, 7 bases at V and 2 bases at J, with 18 bases in the middle. Germline CDR1 is SQVTM and CDR2 is ANQGSEA. CDR3 length: 14 residues. Regions amplified from RNA transcripts were the TCR beta CDR3 regions. An initial round of RT-PCR targeting the TCR CDR3 relied on the HTBI primer set. MiXCR was run by TCRdb on the multiplex PCR reads, yielding one entry per CDR3 protein. The table records around 260,000 distinct CDR3 sequences, less than 30% of them present only once.

This sequence originates from a man aged 40-50 years with Graves' hyperthyroidism that later progressed to Graves' ophthalmopathy. Sequencing was done on a sample of blood. The rearrangement joins TRBV29-1 to TRBJ2-7; D gene ambiguous. The DNA of the CDR3 is TGCAGCGCCCTAGACTCGGGTGGGGCCTACGAGCAGTACTTC. Encoded protein: CSALDSGGAYEQYF.